The sequence of this TCR beta chain was determined in a study of control samples from healthy donors and cancer patients. Only one count was recorded for this clone. The CDR3 runs to 15 residues. CDR1 is MNHNS and CDR2 is SASEGT in the germline V gene. The V gene lost 3 bases and the J gene lost 3 bases, with 14 bases spanning the gap. Assay: immunoSEQ multiplex PCR; the TCRdb copy retains only in-frame clones and omits some. The sample has about 92,000 clones, almost 85% seen once. This chain uses TRBV6-1 with TRBJ1-2; D unresolved. The TCR was taken from a woman in her sixties or seventies in good health. Input material: blood. The CDR3 DNA follows: TGTGCCAGCAGTGAGATGACCTCACGGGACTATGGCTACACCTTC. It yields the protein CASSEMTSRDYGYTF.